This T cell receptor beta chain was identified during a study of cytotoxic CD8 clonotypes in ibrutinib-treated CLL. Study-wide context: By median around 70 months, approximately 12 had progressed and 14 stayed remitted; responses had been 2 complete and some 24 partial.

Generated by immunoSEQ multiplex PCR, the TCRdb table keeps only in-frame clones and is missing some. The sample carries fewer than 150,000 clones, 80% to 90% recorded once. This TCR came from a human donor with chronic lymphocytic leukemia. The sample here was PBMCs, taken after 24 months of ibrutinib treatment.

Here the CDR3 DNA reads TGTGCCAGCAGTTCCGGGACCGAATCCTACAATGAGCAGTTCTTC. Translation gives CASSSGTESYNEQFF. The chain links TRBV6-5 to TRBJ2-1, with D tentatively TRBD1 or TRBD2 (5 bases each). The CDR3 sequence is 15 residues long. CDR1 and CDR2 from the germline V gene are MNHEY and SVGAGI. With 4 bases removed from V and 1 base from J, the gap between germline ends came to 11 bases.